These 18 T cell receptor beta chains originate from one sample sequenced in a study of blood T cell repertoires in COVID-19. Profiling relied on immunoSEQ multiplex PCR, and the TCRdb table lists in-frame clones only, not all of them. The table includes around 150,000 clones, approximately 87% detected once. The sequenced sample was PBMCs or T cells enriched from blood (not recorded which). These receptors were taken from a woman aged 45 to 65 who had recovered from COVID-19.

The V gene is TRBV5-5, the J gene TRBJ2-5; the match to TRBD2 covers 13 bases. The junction had 6 bases not matched to a gene; V was cut back by 4 bases and J by 0 bases. This CDR3 spans 17 amino acids. CDR1 and CDR2 from the germline V gene are SGHKS and YYEKEE (reference sequence). The CDR3 coding sequence is TGTGCCAGCAGCACCCTGACTAGCGGGGGGCACCAAGAGACCCAGTACTTC. It translates to CASSTLTSGGHQETQYF.

The genes are TRBV19 and TRBJ2-6, with D unresolved. Per germline, CDR1 LNHDA and CDR2 SQIVND (reference sequence). The V end was cut by 6 bases, the J end by 3 bases, with 15 bases between. The CDR3 consists of 16 residues. The CDR3 DNA follows: TGTGCCAGTAGCTTGGAGTGGTCTGGTGGGGCCAACGTCCTGACTTTC. It yields the protein CASSLEWSGGANVLTF. Full variable domain (rest looked up from reference TRBV19 and TRBJ2-6): DGGITQSPKYLFRKEGQNVTLSCEQNLNHDAMYWYRQDPGQGLRLIYYSQIVNDFQKGDIAEGYSVSREKKESFPLTVTSAQKNPTAFYLCASSLEWSGGANVLTFGAGSRLTVL.

The chain links TRBV14 to TRBJ1-2; the D gene is possibly TRBD1 (5 bases). The CDR3 has 13 amino acids. Trimming took 4 bases from V and 0 from J, leaving 6 bases between them. Germline-derived CDR1 and CDR2 are SGHDN and FVKESK. The CDR3 DNA follows: TGTGCCAGCAGCCCGACAGCTAACTATGGCTACACCTTC. Protein: CASSPTANYGYTF.

This clone appeared a single time. The gene calls are TRBV23-1 and TRBJ1-5, with TRBD1 matching over 8 bases. TRBV23-1 is labeled an ORF, and its function is uncertain. V lost 4 bases, J lost 4 bases, and 9 bases stayed unmatched. The CDR3 contains 16 residues. DNA of the CDR3: TGCGCCAGCAGTCTCTTAGCGCAGGGGGCTAATCAGCCCCAGCATTTT. Its translation is CASSLLAQGANQPQHF.

Regarding this clone: At the DNA level, this CDR3 is encoded by other sequences in the same sample as well. This rearrangement joins TRBV29-1 to TRBJ1-2, with a weak D call TRBD1 (5 bases). The CDR3 has 11 amino acids. Germline CDR1 and CDR2: SQVTM and ANQGSEA. With 3 bases removed from V and 8 bases from J, the gap between germline ends came to 10 bases. The CDR3 DNA reads TGCAGCGTTGAGAGGCAGGGCGGCTACACCTTC. This translates into CSVERQGGYTF.

The chain joins TRBV3-1 (or the pseudogene TRBV3-2) to TRBJ2-7; the match to TRBD2 covers 8 bases. Trimming removed 1 base from V and 1 base from J; junction bases left unmatched: 3. There are 15 residues in the CDR3. Germline values: CDR1 LGHDT, CDR2 YNNKEL (reference sequence). The CDR3 reads CASSQGTGGSYEQYF. Here the CDR3 DNA reads TGTGCCAGCAGCCAAGGAACGGGGGGGTCCTACGAGCAGTACTTC.

J is TRBJ2-2 and V is TRBV29-1; D unresolved. The germline V and J ends were trimmed by 4 bases and 0 bases, with 9 bases remaining between them. This CDR3 contains 14 residues. The germline V gene has CDR1 SQVTM and CDR2 ANQGSEA. CDR3 nucleotides: TGCAGCGTTGCGCGGAAAACGAACACCGGGGAGCTGTTTTTT. Residues: CSVARKTNTGELFF.

The V gene is TRBV9, the J gene TRBJ1-6; D not resolved. V lost 0 bases, J lost 0 bases, and 7 bases lay in between. Germline CDR1 reads SGDLS; CDR2 reads YYNGEE. The CDR3 sequence is 16 residues long. The CDR3 is CASSVAVNSYNSPLHF. CDR3 coding DNA: TGTGCCAGCAGCGTAGCGGTGAACTCCTATAATTCACCCCTCCACTTT.

The chain links TRBV6-4 to TRBJ1-2; 8 bases are a match to TRBD1. Germline CDR1 is MRHNA and CDR2 is SNTAGT. The CDR3 covers 15 residues. The junction had 13 bases not matched to a gene; V was cut back by 6 bases and J by 7 bases. CDR3 region: CASRGEDRADLGYTF. For the CDR3, the DNA is TGTGCCAGCAGGGGTGAGGACAGGGCGGACCTTGGCTACACCTTC.

A single count supports this clone. This chain joins TRBV5-4 and TRBJ1-1; tentatively, D is TRBD1 (5 bases). The germline CDR1 and CDR2 sequences are SGHNT and YYREEE (reference sequence). The V end was cut by 5 bases, the J end by 0 bases, with 11 bases between. This CDR3 is built from 14 residues. Written as DNA, the CDR3 is TGTGCCAGCAGGCTAGGACATATGAACACTGAAGCTTTCTTT. Protein sequence: CASRLGHMNTEAFF.

V gene TRBV4-3 combines with J gene TRBJ1-1, with 7 bases fitting TRBD1. The ends lost 2 bases at V and 1 base at J; junction bases unmatched: 4. CDR1 and CDR2 from the germline V gene are LGHNA and YSLEER. There are 15 residues in the CDR3. DNA for the CDR3: TGCGCCAGCAGCCAATTAGACAGGGCGAACACTGAAGCTTTCTTT. Its protein product is CASSQLDRANTEAFF.

This chain uses TRBV5-3 with TRBJ1-5, with a possible D match to TRBD1 (5 bases). TRBV5-3 is identified as an open reading frame with a role that is uncertain. Trimming took off 0 bases at V and 3 bases at J, with 16 bases between the two ends. This CDR3 has 17 amino acids. CDR3 nucleotides: TGTGCCAGAAGCTTGGGTTACGCTCGGACAAACAATCAGCCCCAGCATTTT. Translating it yields CARSLGYARTNNQPQHF.

V usage is TRBV11-2 and J usage is TRBJ1-1, with D possibly TRBD1 on 5 matching bases. Germline V gene lookup returns CDR1 SGHAT and CDR2 FQNNGV. V lost 4 bases and J 3 bases, leaving 15 bases between the germline ends. This CDR3 contains 15 residues. Here the CDR3 DNA reads TGTGCCAGCAGCTCGGGACTCCTAGCGGACACTGAAGCTTTCTTT. It specifies CASSSGLLADTEAFF.

The rearrangement joins TRBV11-1 to TRBJ1-4, with D possibly TRBD1 on 5 matching bases. V lost 4 bases and J 8 bases, leaving 17 bases between the germline ends. This CDR3 contains 15 residues. The germline V gene has CDR1 SGHAT and CDR2 FQDESV (reference sequence). In DNA form, the CDR3 reads TGTGCCAGCAGCTCCCGAAGACAGACGCGGGAAAAACTGTTTTTT. Protein product: CASSSRRQTREKLFF.

This clone was observed a handful of times. This chain joins TRBV6-2 or TRBV6-3 and TRBJ1-5; D is ambiguous. The CDR3 contains 15 residues. With 4 bases removed from V and 2 bases from J, the gap between germline ends came to 12 bases. CDR1 is MNHEY, CDR2 SVGEGT, per germline. CDR3 nucleotides: TGTGCCAGCAGTTCCCAATTGCGGGGCAATCAGCCCCAGCATTTT. Its protein product is CASSSQLRGNQPQHF.

J is TRBJ2-5 and V is TRBV11-3; 14 positions agree with TRBD2. From germline, CDR1 is SGHNT and CDR2 YENEEA. This CDR3 comprises 16 residues. V dropped 5 bases and J dropped 5; count of bases not matched to a gene: 7. The CDR3 nucleotides read TGTGCCAGCAGCCCCCGACTAGCGGGGGGGGTCGAGACCCAGTACTTC. It yields the protein CASSPRLAGGVETQYF.

The chain couples TRBV10-3 to TRBJ1-1; no reliable D call. The V gene lost 10 bases and the J gene lost 3 bases, with 21 bases spanning the gap. In germline, CDR1 is ENHRY, CDR2 SYGVKD. The CDR3 has 15 amino acids. CDR3 amino acids: CASYGEALRDTEAFF. Written as DNA, the CDR3 is TGTGCCAGCTACGGGGAGGCCTTAAGGGACACTGAAGCTTTCTTT.

This clone was observed a handful of times. The genes are TRBV4-1 and TRBJ2-2; D is ambiguous. CDR3 length equals 15 residues. The germline CDR1 and CDR2 sequences are MGHRA and YSYEKL. The V end lost 1 base, the J end lost 5 bases, and 11 bases lay between the germline ends. This CDR3 is CASSQAESLTGELFF. DNA for the CDR3: TGCGCCAGCAGCCAAGCCGAATCCCTAACCGGGGAGCTGTTTTTT.